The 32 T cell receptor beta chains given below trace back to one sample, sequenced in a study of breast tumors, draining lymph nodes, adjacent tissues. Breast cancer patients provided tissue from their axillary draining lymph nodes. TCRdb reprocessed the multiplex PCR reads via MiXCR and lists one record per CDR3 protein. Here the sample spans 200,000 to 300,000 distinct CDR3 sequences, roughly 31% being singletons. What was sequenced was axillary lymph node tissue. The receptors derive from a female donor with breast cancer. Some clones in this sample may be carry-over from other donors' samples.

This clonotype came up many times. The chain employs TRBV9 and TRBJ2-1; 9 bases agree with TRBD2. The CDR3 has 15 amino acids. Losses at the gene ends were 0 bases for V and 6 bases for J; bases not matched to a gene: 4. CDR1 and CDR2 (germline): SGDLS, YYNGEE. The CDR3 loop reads CASSVAAGGSNEQFF. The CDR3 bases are TGTGCCAGCAGCGTAGCGGCGGGAGGGTCCAATGAGCAGTTCTTC.

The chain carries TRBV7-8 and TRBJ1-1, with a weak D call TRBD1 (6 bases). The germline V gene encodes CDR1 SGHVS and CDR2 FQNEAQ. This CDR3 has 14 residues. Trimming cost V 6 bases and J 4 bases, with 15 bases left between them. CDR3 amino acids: CASRPGHGSTEAFF. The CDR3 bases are TGTGCCAGCAGGCCGGGACACGGAAGCACTGAAGCTTTCTTT.

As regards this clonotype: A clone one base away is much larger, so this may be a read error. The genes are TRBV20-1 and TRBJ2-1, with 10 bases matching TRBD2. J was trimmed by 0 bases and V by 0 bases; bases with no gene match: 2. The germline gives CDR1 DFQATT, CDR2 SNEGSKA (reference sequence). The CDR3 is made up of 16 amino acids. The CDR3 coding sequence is TGCAGTGCTAGAGAAGCTAGCGGGAGCTCCTACAATGAGCAGTTCTTC. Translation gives CSAREASGSSYNEQFF.

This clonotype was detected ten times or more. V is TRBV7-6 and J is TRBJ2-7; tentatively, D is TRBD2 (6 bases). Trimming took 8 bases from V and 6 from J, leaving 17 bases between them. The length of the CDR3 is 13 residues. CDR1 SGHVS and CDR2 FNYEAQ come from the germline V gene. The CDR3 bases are TGTGCCAGCCAGCGCATTGGAGGGGCCGAGCAGTACTTC. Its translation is CASQRIGGAEQYF.

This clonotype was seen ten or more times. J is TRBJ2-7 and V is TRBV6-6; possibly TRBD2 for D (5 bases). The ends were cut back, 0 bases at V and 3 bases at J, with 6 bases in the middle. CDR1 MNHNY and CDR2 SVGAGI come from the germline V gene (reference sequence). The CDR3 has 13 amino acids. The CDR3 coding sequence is TGTGCCAGCAGTTACTCGAGGGACTACGAGCAGTACTTC. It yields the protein CASSYSRDYEQYF.

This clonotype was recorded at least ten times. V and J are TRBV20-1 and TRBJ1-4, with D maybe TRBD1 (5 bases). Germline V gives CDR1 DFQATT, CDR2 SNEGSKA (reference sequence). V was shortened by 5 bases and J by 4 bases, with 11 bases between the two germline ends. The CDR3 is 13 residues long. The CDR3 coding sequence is TGCAGTGCTCAGGGTCCGGTTAATGAAAAACTGTTTTTT. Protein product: CSAQGPVNEKLFF.

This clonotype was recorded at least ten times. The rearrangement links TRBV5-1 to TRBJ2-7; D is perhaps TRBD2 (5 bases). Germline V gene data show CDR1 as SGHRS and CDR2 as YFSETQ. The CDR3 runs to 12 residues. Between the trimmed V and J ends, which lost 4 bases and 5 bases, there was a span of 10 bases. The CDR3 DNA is TGCGCCAGCAGCGGGAGCATCCACGAGCAGTACTTC. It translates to CASSGSIHEQYF.

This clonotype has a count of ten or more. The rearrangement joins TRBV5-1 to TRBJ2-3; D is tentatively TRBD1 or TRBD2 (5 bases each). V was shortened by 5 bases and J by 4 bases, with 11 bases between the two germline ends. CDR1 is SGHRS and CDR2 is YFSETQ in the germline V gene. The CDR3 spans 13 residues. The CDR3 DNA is TGCGCCAGCAGTTGGGACCTCTCAGATACGCAGTATTTT. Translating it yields CASSWDLSDTQYF.

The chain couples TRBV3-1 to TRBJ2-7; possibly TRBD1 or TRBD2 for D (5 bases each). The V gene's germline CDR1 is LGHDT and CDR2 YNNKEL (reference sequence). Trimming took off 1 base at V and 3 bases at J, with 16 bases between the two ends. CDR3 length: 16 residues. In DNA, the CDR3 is TGTGCCAGCAGCCAAGGTCGGGGCCTGATACTCTACGAGCAGTACTTC. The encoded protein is CASSQGRGLILYEQYF.

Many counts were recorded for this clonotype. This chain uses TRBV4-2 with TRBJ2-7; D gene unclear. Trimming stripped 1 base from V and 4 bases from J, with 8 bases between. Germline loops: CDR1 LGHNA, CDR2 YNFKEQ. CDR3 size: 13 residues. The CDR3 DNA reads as TGTGCCAGCAGCCAAGGTGGTAAATACGAGCAGTACTTC. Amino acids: CASSQGGKYEQYF.

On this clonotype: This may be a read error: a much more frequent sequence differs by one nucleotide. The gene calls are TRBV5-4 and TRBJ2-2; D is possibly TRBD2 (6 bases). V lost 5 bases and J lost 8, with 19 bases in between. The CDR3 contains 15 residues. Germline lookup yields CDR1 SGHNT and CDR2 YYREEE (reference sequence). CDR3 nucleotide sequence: TGTGCCAGCAGACAGACGACTAGGATTTTAGGGGAGCTGTTTTTT. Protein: CASRQTTRILGELFF.

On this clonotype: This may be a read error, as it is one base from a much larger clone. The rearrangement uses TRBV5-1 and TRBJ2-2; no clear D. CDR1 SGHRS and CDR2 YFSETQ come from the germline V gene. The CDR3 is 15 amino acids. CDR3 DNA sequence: TGCGCCAGCAGCTTGGAGGGTGCGAACGCCGGGGAGCTGTTTTTT. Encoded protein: CASSLEGANAGELFF. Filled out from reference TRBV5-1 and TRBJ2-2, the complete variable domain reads KAGVTQTPRYLIKTRGQQVTLSCSPISGHRSVSWYQQTPGQGLQFLFEYFSETQRNKGNFPGRFSGRQFSNSRSEMNVSTLELGDSALYLCASSLEGANAGELFFGEGSRLTVL.

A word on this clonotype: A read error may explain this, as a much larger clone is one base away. The CDR3: CASSHSTSGRTDTQYF. In nucleotides, the CDR3 is TGTGCCAGCAGTCACTCGACTAGCGGGAGGACAGATACGCAGTATTTT. The chain has TRBV6-7 and TRBJ2-3; TRBD2 matches at 13 bases. TRBV6-7 is an open reading frame, and its role is uncertain. The CDR3 has 16 amino acids.

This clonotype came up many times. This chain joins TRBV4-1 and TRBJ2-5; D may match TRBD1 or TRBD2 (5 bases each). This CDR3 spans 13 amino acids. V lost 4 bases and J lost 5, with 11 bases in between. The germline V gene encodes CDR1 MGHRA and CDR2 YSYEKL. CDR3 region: CASSRQPGETQYF. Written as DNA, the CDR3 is TGCGCCAGCAGCCGACAGCCGGGGGAGACCCAGTACTTC.

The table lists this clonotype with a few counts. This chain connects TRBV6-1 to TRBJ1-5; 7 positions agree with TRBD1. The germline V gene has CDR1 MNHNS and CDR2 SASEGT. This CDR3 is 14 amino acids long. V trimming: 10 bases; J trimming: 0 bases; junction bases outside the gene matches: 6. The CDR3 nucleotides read TGTGCCACCATGACAGGGATTAGCAATCAGCCCCAGCATTTT. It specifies CATMTGISNQPQHF.

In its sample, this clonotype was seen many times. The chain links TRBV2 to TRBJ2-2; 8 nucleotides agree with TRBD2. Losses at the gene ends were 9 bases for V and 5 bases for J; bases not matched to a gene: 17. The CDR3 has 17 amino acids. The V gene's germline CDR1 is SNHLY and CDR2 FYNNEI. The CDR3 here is CARRGGSRAGETGELFF. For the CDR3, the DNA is TGTGCCAGGAGAGGAGGGTCGAGAGCGGGAGAGACCGGGGAGCTGTTTTTT.

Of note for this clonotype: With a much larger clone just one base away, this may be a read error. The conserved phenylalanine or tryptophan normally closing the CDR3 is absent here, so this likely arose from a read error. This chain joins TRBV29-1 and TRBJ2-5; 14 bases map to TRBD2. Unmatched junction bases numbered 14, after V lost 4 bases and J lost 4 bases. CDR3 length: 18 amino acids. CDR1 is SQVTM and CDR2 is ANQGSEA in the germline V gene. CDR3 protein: CSVVPTGTSGRLGETQYL. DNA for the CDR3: TGCAGCGTTGTTCCGACCGGGACTAGCGGGAGATTAGGAGAGACCCAGTACCTC.

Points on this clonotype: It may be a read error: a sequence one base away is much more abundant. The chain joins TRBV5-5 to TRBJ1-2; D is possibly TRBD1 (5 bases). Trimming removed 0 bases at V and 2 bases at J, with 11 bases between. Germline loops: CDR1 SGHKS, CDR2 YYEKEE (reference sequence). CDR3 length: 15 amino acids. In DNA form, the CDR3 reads TGTGCCAGCAGCTTGGCCGGGGCAGAGAACTATGGCTACACCTTC. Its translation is CASSLAGAENYGYTF. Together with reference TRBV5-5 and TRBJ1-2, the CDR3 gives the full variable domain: DAGVTQSPTHLIKTRGQQVTLRCSPISGHKSVSWYQQVLGQGPQFIFQYYEKEERGRGNFPDRFSARQFPNYSSELNVNALLLGDSALYLCASSLAGAENYGYTFGSGTRLTVV.

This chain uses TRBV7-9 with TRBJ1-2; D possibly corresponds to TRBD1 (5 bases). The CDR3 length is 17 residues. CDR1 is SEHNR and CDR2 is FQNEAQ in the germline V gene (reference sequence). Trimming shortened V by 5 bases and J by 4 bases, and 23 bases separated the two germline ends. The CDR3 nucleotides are TGTGCCAGCAGCCAATATCGGGGGGGGATCCATTCCTATGGCTACACCTTC. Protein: CASSQYRGGIHSYGYTF.

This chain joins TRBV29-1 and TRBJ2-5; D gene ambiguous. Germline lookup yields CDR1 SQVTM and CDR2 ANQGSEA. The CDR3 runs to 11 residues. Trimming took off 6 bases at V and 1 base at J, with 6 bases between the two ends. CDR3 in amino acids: CSVGRQETQYF. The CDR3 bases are TGCAGCGTCGGGCGCCAAGAGACCCAGTACTTC.

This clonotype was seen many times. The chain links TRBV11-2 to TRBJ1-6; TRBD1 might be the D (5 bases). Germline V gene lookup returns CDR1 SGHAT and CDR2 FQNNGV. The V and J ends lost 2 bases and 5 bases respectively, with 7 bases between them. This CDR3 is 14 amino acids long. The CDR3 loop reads CASSLLTDNSPLHF. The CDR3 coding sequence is TGTGCCAGCAGCTTATTGACAGATAATTCACCCCTCCACTTT. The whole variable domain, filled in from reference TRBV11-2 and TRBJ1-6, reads EAGVAQSPRYKIIEKRQSVAFWCNPISGHATLYWYQQILGQGPKLLIQFQNNGVVDDSQLPKDRFSAERLKGVDSTLKIQPAKLEDSAVYLCASSLLTDNSPLHFGNGTRLTVT.

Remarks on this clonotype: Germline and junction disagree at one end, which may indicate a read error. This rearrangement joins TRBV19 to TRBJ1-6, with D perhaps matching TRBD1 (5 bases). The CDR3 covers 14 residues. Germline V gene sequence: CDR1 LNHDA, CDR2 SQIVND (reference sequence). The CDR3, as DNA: TGTGCTAGTAGTATCGGGGGGGTTGATACACCCCTCCACTTT. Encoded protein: CASSIGGVDTPLHF.

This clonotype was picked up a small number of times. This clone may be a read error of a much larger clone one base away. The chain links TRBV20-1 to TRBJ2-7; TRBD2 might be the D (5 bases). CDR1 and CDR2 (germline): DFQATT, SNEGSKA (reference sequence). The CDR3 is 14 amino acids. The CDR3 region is CSARSGSSSSEQYF. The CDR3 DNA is TGCAGTGCTAGATCGGGATCCAGCTCCTCCGAGCAGTACTTC.

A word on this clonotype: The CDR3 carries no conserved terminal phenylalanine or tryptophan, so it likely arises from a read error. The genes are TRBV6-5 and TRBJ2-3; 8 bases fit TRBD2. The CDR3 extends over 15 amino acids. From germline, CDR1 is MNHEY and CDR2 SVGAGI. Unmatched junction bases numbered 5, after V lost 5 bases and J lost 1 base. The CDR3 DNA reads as TGTGCCAGCAGTCTAGCGCGGGGGGGCACAGATACGCAGTATCTT. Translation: CASSLARGGTDTQYL.

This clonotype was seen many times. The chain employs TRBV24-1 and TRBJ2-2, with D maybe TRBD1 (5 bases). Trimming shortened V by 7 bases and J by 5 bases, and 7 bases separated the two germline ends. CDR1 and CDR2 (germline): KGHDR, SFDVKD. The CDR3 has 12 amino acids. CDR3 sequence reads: CATRGPTGELFF. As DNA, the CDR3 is TGTGCCACCAGGGGGCCGACCGGGGAGCTGTTTTTT.

The CDR3 sequence is CASSWRLAGVQETQYF. CDR3 in DNA: TGTGCCAGCAGTTGGAGACTAGCGGGAGTTCAAGAGACCCAGTACTTC. This chain joins TRBV6-6 and TRBJ2-5, with 12 positions matching TRBD2. The junction had 5 bases not matched to a gene; V was cut back by 4 bases and J by 2 bases. CDR3 length: 16 amino acids. Per the germline V gene, CDR1 is MNHNY and CDR2 is SVGAGI (reference sequence).

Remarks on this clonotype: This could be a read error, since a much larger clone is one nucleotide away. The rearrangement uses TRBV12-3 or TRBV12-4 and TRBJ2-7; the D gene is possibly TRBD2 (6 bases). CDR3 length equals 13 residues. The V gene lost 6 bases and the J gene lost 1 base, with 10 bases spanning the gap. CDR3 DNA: TGTGCCAGCAGCACGGGACTTTCCTACGAGCAGTACTTC. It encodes CASSTGLSYEQYF.

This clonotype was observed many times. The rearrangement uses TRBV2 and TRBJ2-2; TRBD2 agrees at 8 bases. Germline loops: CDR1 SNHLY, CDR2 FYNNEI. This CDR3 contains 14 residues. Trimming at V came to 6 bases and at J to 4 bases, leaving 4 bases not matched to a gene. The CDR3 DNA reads TGTGCCAGCAGGTCCGGGACTAGCACCGGGGAGCTGTTTTTT. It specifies CASRSGTSTGELFF.

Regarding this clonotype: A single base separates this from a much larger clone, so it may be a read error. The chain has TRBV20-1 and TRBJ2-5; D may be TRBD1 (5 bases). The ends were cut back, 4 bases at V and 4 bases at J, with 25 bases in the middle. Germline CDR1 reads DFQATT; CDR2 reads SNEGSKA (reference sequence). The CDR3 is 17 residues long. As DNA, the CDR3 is TGCAGTGCTACCATTCCGCATGGACAAGCGTTTTCAGAGACCCAGTACTTC. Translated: CSATIPHGQAFSETQYF.

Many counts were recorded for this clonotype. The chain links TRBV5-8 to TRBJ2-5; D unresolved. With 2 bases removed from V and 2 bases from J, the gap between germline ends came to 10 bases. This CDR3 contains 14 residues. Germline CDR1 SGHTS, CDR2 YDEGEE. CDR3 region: CASSFRTRQETQYF. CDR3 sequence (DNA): TGTGCCAGCAGCTTTCGGACCAGACAAGAGACCCAGTACTTC.

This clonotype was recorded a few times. CDR3 sequence reads: CASRRPGLGDGYTF. The CDR3 coding sequence is TGTGCCAGCAGGAGGCCGGGACTGGGTGATGGCTACACCTTC. The rearrangement joins TRBV28 to TRBJ1-2; D is perhaps TRBD1 (5 bases). The CDR3 contains 14 residues. V lost 6 bases, J lost 6 bases, and 17 bases lay in between. Looked up from germline, CDR1 is MDHEN and CDR2 is SYDVKM.

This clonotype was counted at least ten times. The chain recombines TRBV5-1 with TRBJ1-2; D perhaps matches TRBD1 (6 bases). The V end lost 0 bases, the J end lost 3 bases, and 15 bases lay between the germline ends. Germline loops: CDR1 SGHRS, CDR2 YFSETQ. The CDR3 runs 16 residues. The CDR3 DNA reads TGCGCCAGCAGCTTGGCGTCGGACAGATTGGACTATGGCTACACCTTC. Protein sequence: CASSLASDRLDYGYTF.